This is a list of T cell receptor beta chains from one sample in a study of blood T cell repertoires in COVID-19. Assay: immunoSEQ multiplex PCR; the TCRdb copy retains only in-frame clones and omits some. The sample yields about 41,000 clones, 70% to 90% seen once. Sequencing was performed on peripheral blood. These TCRs come from a man between 60 and 70 years old with acute or convalescent COVID-19. The CDR3 runs from the conserved cysteine through the conserved F or W. The order of the fields is clone size, V gene, J gene, D gene, CDR3 DNA, CDR3 protein. D genes are given only for firm matches. Not all rows give a size; the values are once, few, many and, for expanded clones, a class.

abundance: once
v_gene: TRBV25-1
j_gene: TRBJ1-2
d_gene: TRBD1
CDR3nt: TGTGCCAGCAGTGATCTCGAACAGGGGGCGGACTATGGCTACACCTTC
CDR3aa: CASSDLEQGADYGYTF

abundance: -
v_gene: TRBV4-2
j_gene: TRBJ2-3
d_gene: TRBD2
CDR3nt: TGTGCCAGCAGCTCCCATAGCACTAGCGGGGGGTATCCTCGTACAGATACGCAGTATTTT
CDR3aa: CASSSHSTSGGYPRTDTQYF

abundance: -
v_gene: TRBV10-2
j_gene: TRBJ1-5
d_gene: -
CDR3nt: TGCGCCAGCAGTGAGTCAACAGGGTCTCAGCCCCAGCATTTT
CDR3aa: CASSESTGSQPQHF

abundance: -
v_gene: TRBV2
j_gene: TRBJ1-3
d_gene: -
CDR3nt: TGTGCCAGCAGTGCCCTCTCCGGGGCTGGAAACACCATATATTTT
CDR3aa: CASSALSGAGNTIYF

abundance: -
v_gene: TRBV6-2/TRBV6-3
j_gene: TRBJ2-3
d_gene: -
CDR3nt: TGTGCCAGCAGTCGTATTACAGATACGCAGTATTTT
CDR3aa: CASSRITDTQYF

abundance: -
v_gene: TRBV4-2
j_gene: TRBJ2-1
d_gene: -
CDR3nt: TGTGCCAGCAGCCAAGGGAACAAGCGGAGTCCCTCCTACAATGAGCAGTTCTTC
CDR3aa: CASSQGNKRSPSYNEQFF

abundance: -
v_gene: TRBV4-3
j_gene: TRBJ2-1
d_gene: -
CDR3nt: TGCGCCAGCAGCCAAGGGGTATTAGTCGGTGGGGGGTCCTACAATGAGCAGTTCTTC
CDR3aa: CASSQGVLVGGGSYNEQFF

abundance: -
v_gene: TRBV9
j_gene: TRBJ2-3
d_gene: TRBD2
CDR3nt: TGTGCCAGCAGCTCCAGGGGTCTAGCGGGGGATACGCAGTATTTT
CDR3aa: CASSSRGLAGDTQYF

abundance: -
v_gene: TRBV6-1
j_gene: TRBJ1-2
d_gene: -
CDR3nt: TGTGCCAGCACCTCAGAGGCTAACTATGGCTACACCTTC
CDR3aa: CASTSEANYGYTF

abundance: -
v_gene: TRBV5-4
j_gene: TRBJ2-3
d_gene: TRBD2
CDR3nt: TGTGCCAGCAGCTTAGCGGGGGGGCCCGCAGATACGCAGTATTTT
CDR3aa: CASSLAGGPADTQYF

abundance: -
v_gene: TRBV4-1
j_gene: TRBJ1-6
d_gene: TRBD1
CDR3nt: TGCGCCAGCAGCCAAGGAGGACAGGGTGATTCACCCCTCCACTTT
CDR3aa: CASSQGGQGDSPLHF

abundance: -
v_gene: TRBV3-1/TRBV3-2
j_gene: TRBJ1-6
d_gene: -
CDR3nt: TGTGCCAGCAGCCCCCAGTTCGGGAGGGGTTCACCCCTCCACTTT
CDR3aa: CASSPQFGRGSPLHF

abundance: -
v_gene: TRBV4-3
j_gene: TRBJ1-4
d_gene: -
CDR3nt: TGCGCCAGCAGCCAAGAATCAGGGGTGCGGAATGAAAAACTGTTTTTT
CDR3aa: CASSQESGVRNEKLFF

abundance: -
v_gene: TRBV14
j_gene: TRBJ1-6
d_gene: TRBD1
CDR3nt: TGTGCCAGCAGGGACAGGGGTAATTCACCCCTCCACTTT
CDR3aa: CASRDRGNSPLHF

abundance: -
v_gene: TRBV7-9
j_gene: TRBJ2-7
d_gene: -
CDR3nt: TGTGCCAGCAGCTTAGGGAACAGTAAAACTTACCCCCACGAGCAGTACTTC
CDR3aa: CASSLGNSKTYPHEQYF

abundance: -
v_gene: TRBV18
j_gene: TRBJ2-3
d_gene: -
CDR3nt: TGTGCCAGCTCACAAATTACAGGGCCTCTGACAGATACGCAGTATTTT
CDR3aa: CASSQITGPLTDTQYF

abundance: -
v_gene: TRBV25-1
j_gene: TRBJ2-7
d_gene: -
CDR3nt: TGTGCCAGCAGTTCGCAGGGGTTCGAGCAGTACTTC
CDR3aa: CASSSQGFEQYF

abundance: -
v_gene: TRBV19
j_gene: TRBJ1-1
d_gene: TRBD1
CDR3nt: TGTGCCAGTATCCAGACAGGGATATGGACTGAAGCTTTCTTT
CDR3aa: CASIQTGIWTEAFF

abundance: few
v_gene: TRBV10-3
j_gene: TRBJ2-1
d_gene: TRBD2
CDR3nt: TGTGCCATCAGTGCTAGCGGGGGGAACAATGAGCAGTTCTTC
CDR3aa: CAISASGGNNEQFF

abundance: -
v_gene: TRBV5-1
j_gene: TRBJ2-5
d_gene: -
CDR3nt: TGCGCCAGCAGCCCGGTTGACGGGGTTGGACGGGTACGGACCCAGTACTTC
CDR3aa: CASSPVDGVGRVRTQYF

abundance: -
v_gene: TRBV3-1/TRBV3-2
j_gene: TRBJ1-2
d_gene: -
CDR3nt: TGTGCCAGCAGCCAAGTAATTGGACAGTATGGCTACACCTTC
CDR3aa: CASSQVIGQYGYTF

abundance: -
v_gene: TRBV10-3
j_gene: TRBJ2-2
d_gene: -
CDR3nt: TGTGCCATCAGTGAGACAAGTACCACCACCGGGGAGCTGTTTTTT
CDR3aa: CAISETSTTTGELFF

abundance: -
v_gene: TRBV4-1
j_gene: TRBJ1-2
d_gene: TRBD1
CDR3nt: TGCGCCAGCAGCCAAGAGCCTCAACAGGGGTTCGGCTACACCTTC
CDR3aa: CASSQEPQQGFGYTF

abundance: -
v_gene: TRBV5-5
j_gene: TRBJ2-7
d_gene: TRBD1
CDR3nt: TGTGCCAGCAGCTGGGACAGGGGCGGCTACGAGCAGTACTTC
CDR3aa: CASSWDRGGYEQYF

abundance: -
v_gene: TRBV11-2
j_gene: TRBJ2-1
d_gene: TRBD2
CDR3nt: TGTGCCAGCAGCCCCCGGATGGCGGGGGGTTATGAGCAGTTCTTC
CDR3aa: CASSPRMAGGYEQFF

abundance: -
v_gene: TRBV6-5
j_gene: TRBJ2-5
d_gene: -
CDR3nt: TGTGCCAGCAGTTGGTACTATCAAGAGACCCAGTACTTC
CDR3aa: CASSWYYQETQYF

abundance: -
v_gene: TRBV19
j_gene: TRBJ1-5
d_gene: TRBD1
CDR3nt: TGTGCCAGTAGTCCCCTCAGGGGACAGGGGATAGGGCAGCCCCAGCATTTT
CDR3aa: CASSPLRGQGIGQPQHF

abundance: once
v_gene: TRBV10-2
j_gene: TRBJ1-3
d_gene: -
CDR3nt: TGCGCCAGCAGTGCAAAGTACTCTTCTGGAAACACCATATATTTT
CDR3aa: CASSAKYSSGNTIYF

abundance: -
v_gene: TRBV2
j_gene: TRBJ1-2
d_gene: TRBD1
CDR3nt: TGTGCCAGCAGCTTGGGACAGAGAGAGAATGGCTACACCTTC
CDR3aa: CASSLGQRENGYTF

abundance: -
v_gene: TRBV14
j_gene: TRBJ2-3
d_gene: -
CDR3nt: TGTGCCAGCAGCCAAGATTTAGAGAGGCGTACGCAGTATTTT
CDR3aa: CASSQDLERRTQYF

abundance: -
v_gene: TRBV5-1
j_gene: TRBJ2-5
d_gene: -
CDR3nt: TGCGCCAGCCGAGAAACTTCCCACCAAGAGACCCAGTACTTC
CDR3aa: CASRETSHQETQYF

abundance: once
v_gene: TRBV5-4
j_gene: TRBJ1-2
d_gene: -
CDR3nt: TGTGCCAGCAGTCGACAGAGTCCTGGGGAGGAGGGCTACACCTTC
CDR3aa: CASSRQSPGEEGYTF

abundance: -
v_gene: TRBV6-1
j_gene: TRBJ2-5
d_gene: -
CDR3nt: TGTGCCAGCAGTGAAGCGTCGAGTAGGGGACAATTTTGGGAGACCCAGTACTTC
CDR3aa: CASSEASSRGQFWETQYF

abundance: -
v_gene: TRBV3-1/TRBV3-2
j_gene: TRBJ1-3
d_gene: -
CDR3nt: TGTGCCAGCAGCCAAGACCCCGGGAGAATTGGAAACACCATATATTTT
CDR3aa: CASSQDPGRIGNTIYF

abundance: -
v_gene: TRBV19
j_gene: TRBJ1-1
d_gene: -
CDR3nt: TGTGCCACCCAAGGTGGGGCGAGGACTGAAGCTTTCTTT
CDR3aa: CATQGGARTEAFF

abundance: -
v_gene: TRBV28
j_gene: TRBJ1-2
d_gene: -
CDR3nt: TGTGCCAGCATTACATTCACAGGGTACTATGGCTACACCTTC
CDR3aa: CASITFTGYYGYTF

abundance: -
v_gene: TRBV10-3
j_gene: TRBJ1-3
d_gene: TRBD1
CDR3nt: TGTGCCATCAGTGAAAAGGGGGCCACTGGAAACACCATATATTTT
CDR3aa: CAISEKGATGNTIYF

abundance: -
v_gene: TRBV2
j_gene: TRBJ2-7
d_gene: TRBD1
CDR3nt: TGTGCCACCGGGACAGCTAGAACTAAGACGACCTACGAGCAGTACTTC
CDR3aa: CATGTARTKTTYEQYF

abundance: -
v_gene: TRBV20-1
j_gene: TRBJ1-1
d_gene: -
CDR3nt: TGCAGTGCTAGCGGGTCCCCTGAAGCTTTCTTT
CDR3aa: CSASGSPEAFF

abundance: -
v_gene: TRBV12-3/TRBV12-4
j_gene: TRBJ2-2
d_gene: -
CDR3nt: TGTGCCAGCAGTGAGCGCTCCGGGGAGCTGTTTTTT
CDR3aa: CASSERSGELFF

abundance: -
v_gene: TRBV13
j_gene: TRBJ1-2
d_gene: -
CDR3nt: TGTGCCAGCAGCTCGCGGACAGTGGGTAACTATGGCTACACCTTC
CDR3aa: CASSSRTVGNYGYTF

abundance: -
v_gene: TRBV7-2
j_gene: TRBJ1-4
d_gene: -
CDR3nt: TGTGCCAGCAGCTTAGCCCGGACAGCAACTAATGAAAAACTGTTTTTT
CDR3aa: CASSLARTATNEKLFF

abundance: -
v_gene: TRBV19
j_gene: TRBJ2-3
d_gene: TRBD2
CDR3nt: TGTGCCAGTAGTTTGCTAGCGGGGGGCCCAGATACGCAGTATTTT
CDR3aa: CASSLLAGGPDTQYF

abundance: -
v_gene: TRBV12-3/TRBV12-4
j_gene: TRBJ1-5
d_gene: -
CDR3nt: TGTGCCAGCAGACTAAGCAATCAGCCCCAGCATTTT
CDR3aa: CASRLSNQPQHF

abundance: -
v_gene: TRBV7-2
j_gene: TRBJ1-6
d_gene: -
CDR3nt: TGTGCCAGCAGCTTGGGGAGTCGCTCCTATAATTCACCCCTCCACTTT
CDR3aa: CASSLGSRSYNSPLHF

abundance: once
v_gene: TRBV5-1
j_gene: TRBJ2-2
d_gene: TRBD2
CDR3nt: TGCGCCAGCAGCGGGACTAGCGGGGGAGGAAGGAACACCGGGGAGCTGTTTTTT
CDR3aa: CASSGTSGGGRNTGELFF